The 3 T cell receptor beta chains listed next were all sequenced from one sample in a study of T cell repertoires in cytomegalovirus infection. These receptors' antigens are unknown. TCRdb analysed the reads with MiXCR anew, one entry per CDR3 protein. The sample has about 830,000 distinct CDR3 sequences; about 31% are singletons. The specimen comprised cultured CD8+ T cells from PBMCs, sampled from culture after CMV antigen stimulation. These receptors came from a human donor in good health (CMV status not recorded). Some clones in this sample may be carry-over from other donors' samples.

This clonotype was detected a few times. The rearrangement links TRBV12-3 or TRBV12-4 to TRBJ1-2, with TRBD1 as a possible D gene (5 bases). Deletions cut 6 bases from V and 6 bases from J, with 14 bases between. The CDR3 consists of 13 residues. The CDR3 region is CASSEPGAHGYTF. The CDR3, as DNA: TGTGCCAGCAGCGAGCCCGGGGCTCATGGCTACACCTTC.

This sequence joins TRBV6-1 and TRBJ1-1; D is unresolved. Germline lookup yields CDR1 MNHNS and CDR2 SASEGT. V was pared by 2 bases and J by 3 bases, with 10 bases between. This CDR3 is 14 amino acids long. DNA of the CDR3: TGTGCCAGCAGTGAATTAAGGACTTACACTGAAGCTTTCTTT. Protein product: CASSELRTYTEAFF.

Only a few counts were recorded for this clonotype. This chain connects TRBV6-1 to TRBJ1-4; D unresolved. In germline, CDR1 is MNHNS, CDR2 SASEGT. V lost 5 bases, J lost 8 bases, and 15 bases lay in between. The CDR3 is 14 amino acids. CDR3 sequence reads: CASSPETVYEKLFF. CDR3 coding DNA: TGTGCCAGCAGTCCGGAAACAGTATACGAAAAACTGTTTTTT.